These 30 T cell receptor beta chains were sequenced from one sample in a study of CD8 T cells in ankylosing spondylitis. TCRdb itself ran the 5' RACE reads through MiXCR, one entry per CDR3 protein. Among almost 250,000 distinct CDR3 sequences, about 30% were seen once, and the ten largest hold about 4.2%. The sample was blood, either unsorted or a sorted T cell fraction (not recorded which). Every receptor here comes from a male donor with ankylosing spondylitis or in good health (not recorded which).

This clonotype was counted between two and nine times. The chain is built from TRBV20-1 and TRBJ2-3; D unclear. The CDR3 runs to 12 residues. Trimming removed 3 bases from V and 4 bases from J, with 8 bases in between. Germline CDR1 and CDR2: DFQATT and SNEGSKA (reference sequence). The CDR3 spells CSASLLADTQYF. As DNA, the CDR3 is TGCAGTGCTAGTTTACTCGCAGATACGCAGTATTTT.

Only a few counts were recorded for this clonotype. DNA for the CDR3: TGCAGTGCTAGAGATTTACTAGCGGGAACCTACGAGCAGTACTTC. This gives the protein CSARDLLAGTYEQYF. The rearrangement joins TRBV20-1 to TRBJ2-7; 10 bases match TRBD2. Trimming took 0 bases from V and 2 from J; bases not matched to a gene: 4. The CDR3 runs to 15 residues. CDR1 is DFQATT, CDR2 SNEGSKA, per germline (reference sequence).

The rearrangement links TRBV5-1 to TRBJ2-7; possibly TRBD2 for D (7 bases). The V end lost 2 bases, the J end lost 5 bases, and 11 bases lay between the germline ends. CDR1 SGHRS and CDR2 YFSETQ come from the germline V gene. This CDR3 has 13 amino acids. CDR3 protein: CASSFEGGNEQYF. CDR3 coding DNA: TGCGCCAGCAGCTTTGAGGGGGGGAACGAGCAGTACTTC.

This clonotype has just a few counts. The J gene is TRBJ2-7, the V gene TRBV11-2; 8 bases fit TRBD2. In germline, CDR1 is SGHAT, CDR2 FQNNGV. With 4 bases clipped from V and 5 bases from J, the junction kept 10 bases outside the gene matches. CDR3 length equals 15 residues. CDR3 region: CASSSRDSGVNEQYF. The DNA of the CDR3 is TGTGCCAGCAGCTCAAGGGATAGCGGGGTGAACGAGCAGTACTTC.

The chain uses TRBV12-3 or TRBV12-4 and TRBJ2-7; 9 bases are a match to TRBD1. CDR3 length: 16 amino acids. Trimming at V came to 4 bases and at J to 2 bases, leaving 9 bases not matched to a gene. Written as DNA, the CDR3 is TGTGCCAGCAGTTCATCCGGGACAGGGAAAACCTACGAGCAGTACTTC. It specifies CASSSSGTGKTYEQYF.

This chain connects TRBV3-1 to TRBJ1-5; no clear D. V gave up 1 base and J gave up 1 base, with 2 bases separating them. The CDR3 loop spans 13 amino acids. Germline V gives CDR1 LGHDT, CDR2 YNNKEL (reference sequence). CDR3 protein: CASSQGSNQPQHF. CDR3 coding DNA: TGTGCCAGCAGCCAAGGAAGCAATCAGCCCCAGCATTTT.

V is TRBV4-1 and J is TRBJ2-3, with no clear D. V dropped 3 bases and J dropped 1 base, with 14 bases sitting between them. CDR3 length equals 16 residues. CDR1 MGHRA and CDR2 YSYEKL come from the germline V gene. CDR3 residues: CASSQAVRTRTDTQYF. In DNA, the CDR3 is TGCGCCAGCAGCCAGGCAGTCCGGACCCGCACAGATACGCAGTATTTT.

The CDR3, as DNA: TGCAGTGCTAGTTATGCGGGGGGATACACCGGGGAGCTGTTTTTT. Encoded protein: CSASYAGGYTGELFF. This sequence joins TRBV20-1 and TRBJ2-2; 8 bases agree with TRBD2. Losses at the gene ends were 3 bases for V and 3 bases for J; bases not matched to a gene: 6. The CDR3 has 15 amino acids. CDR1 and CDR2 from the germline V gene are DFQATT and SNEGSKA (reference sequence).

This chain uses TRBV5-1 with TRBJ2-1; D unclear. The CDR3 loop spans 11 amino acids. The V end lost 0 bases, the J end lost 9 bases, and 4 bases lay between the germline ends. CDR1 and CDR2 from the germline V gene are SGHRS and YFSETQ. DNA of the CDR3: TGCGCCAGCAGCTTGGAGCGTGAGCAGTTCTTC. Its protein product is CASSLEREQFF. Complete variable domain (other parts from reference TRBV5-1 and TRBJ2-1): KAGVTQTPRYLIKTRGQQVTLSCSPISGHRSVSWYQQTPGQGLQFLFEYFSETQRNKGNFPGRFSGRQFSNSRSEMNVSTLELGDSALYLCASSLEREQFFGPGTRLTVL.

This clonotype was seen only a few times. V usage is TRBV28 and J usage is TRBJ2-5; D is ambiguous. Germline loops: CDR1 MDHEN, CDR2 SYDVKM. Trimming stripped 3 bases from V and 4 bases from J, with 15 bases between. CDR3 length: 15 amino acids. The CDR3 is CASSLGNGLGETQYF. The DNA of the CDR3 is TGTGCCAGCAGTTTGGGGAATGGGCTGGGAGAGACCCAGTACTTC.

The V gene is TRBV25-1, the J gene TRBJ2-7; D call uncertain. Germline V gene data show CDR1 as MGHDK and CDR2 as SYGVNS. CDR3 length equals 13 residues. Between the trimmed V and J ends, which lost 3 bases and 1 base, there was a span of 7 bases. The CDR3 region has the DNA TGTGCCAGCAGTGACTTCCAATCCTACGAGCAGTACTTC. Amino acid sequence: CASSDFQSYEQYF.

CDR3 sequence: CASSLAVDTQYF. The CDR3 DNA reads as TGTGCCAGCAGCTTAGCGGTGGATACGCAGTATTTT. This chain joins TRBV7-9 and TRBJ2-3; D gene unclear. CDR1 and CDR2 (germline): SEHNR, FQNEAQ (reference sequence). V gave up 0 bases and J gave up 6 bases, with 4 bases separating them. CDR3 length equals 12 residues.

The chain couples TRBV10-3 to TRBJ2-1, with a possible D match to TRBD2 (6 bases). V lost 3 bases to trimming and J lost 0 bases, with 9 bases between them. The CDR3 sequence is 15 residues long. Germline CDR1 ENHRY, CDR2 SYGVKD. The CDR3 DNA reads as TGTGCCATCAGTGAAGGACTACTCTCCTACAATGAGCAGTTCTTC. It encodes CAISEGLLSYNEQFF.

This clonotype was counted only a few times. The chain combines TRBV27 with TRBJ2-3; tentatively, D is TRBD1 or TRBD2 (6 bases each). V lost 6 bases and J lost 4, with 14 bases in between. Germline CDR1 is MNHEY and CDR2 is SMNVEV (reference sequence). This CDR3 contains 14 residues. The CDR3: CASRTGWEADTQYF. The CDR3 DNA reads TGTGCCAGCAGAACAGGGTGGGAGGCAGATACGCAGTATTTT.

In this sample, this clonotype turned up a few times. The chain recombines TRBV9 with TRBJ2-4; 11 bases align to TRBD1. J was trimmed by 0 bases and V by 4 bases; bases with no gene match: 6. The CDR3 is made up of 17 amino acids. Germline V gene sequence: CDR1 SGDLS, CDR2 YYNGEE. CDR3 nucleotides: TGTGCCAGCAGCCCGGACAGGGGGCTTGAAGCCAAAAACATTCAGTACTTC. Translation: CASSPDRGLEAKNIQYF.

This clonotype was detected only a few times. The chain carries TRBV20-1 and TRBJ2-3; TRBD1 is a possible D gene (5 bases). The CDR3 is made up of 14 amino acids. The V gene's germline CDR1 is DFQATT and CDR2 SNEGSKA (reference sequence). V lost 4 bases, J lost 0 bases, and 11 bases lay in between. CDR3 amino acids: CSAKDTVSTDTQYF. CDR3 sequence (DNA): TGCAGTGCTAAGGACACGGTCAGCACAGATACGCAGTATTTT.

The chain employs TRBV5-1 and TRBJ2-3, with D possibly being TRBD2 (5 bases). V dropped 1 base and J dropped 6 bases, with 9 bases sitting between them. The germline CDR1 and CDR2 sequences are SGHRS and YFSETQ. The CDR3 runs 13 residues. This CDR3 is CASSLRSSDTQYF. CDR3 DNA sequence: TGCGCCAGCAGCTTGAGGTCTAGCGATACGCAGTATTTT. The full variable domain, its missing parts supplied by reference TRBV5-1 and TRBJ2-3, is KAGVTQTPRYLIKTRGQQVTLSCSPISGHRSVSWYQQTPGQGLQFLFEYFSETQRNKGNFPGRFSGRQFSNSRSEMNVSTLELGDSALYLCASSLRSSDTQYFGPGTRLTVL.

This clonotype occurred a few times. The chain has TRBV29-1 and TRBJ1-1; a possible D gene is TRBD1 (5 bases). The V and J ends lost 4 bases and 5 bases respectively, with 11 bases between them. Germline V gene lookup returns CDR1 SQVTM and CDR2 ANQGSEA. The CDR3 is made up of 12 amino acids. The CDR3 spells CSVGGIETEAFF. CDR3 coding DNA: TGCAGCGTTGGGGGCATAGAGACTGAAGCTTTCTTT.

This clonotype was seen a few times. This rearrangement joins TRBV27 to TRBJ2-1; 9 bases line up with TRBD2. The J segment lost 4 bases and the V segment lost 7 bases, leaving 8 bases of the junction unmatched. Germline loops: CDR1 MNHEY, CDR2 SMNVEV (reference sequence). The CDR3 length is 15 residues. CDR3 sequence: CASNWEAGGYNEQFF. The CDR3 DNA follows: TGTGCCAGCAACTGGGAAGCGGGGGGTTACAATGAGCAGTTCTTC.

This clonotype was counted between two and nine times. V usage is TRBV7-9 and J usage is TRBJ1-5; 9 bases align to TRBD1. The CDR3 is made up of 15 amino acids. Germline values: CDR1 SEHNR, CDR2 FQNEAQ (reference sequence). The V segment lost 5 bases and the J segment 3 bases; nucleotides outside the gene matches: 5. The CDR3 coding sequence is TGTGCCAGCAGCCTCGGGACAGGGTACAATCAGCCCCAGCATTTT. This encodes CASSLGTGYNQPQHF.

The V gene is TRBV5-6, the J gene TRBJ2-1; D not resolved. This CDR3 has 13 amino acids. Germline CDR1 SGHDT, CDR2 YYEEEE. V was shortened by 5 bases and J by 10 bases, with 16 bases between the two germline ends. The CDR3 is CASRLTGYGEQFF. For the CDR3, the DNA is TGTGCCAGCAGACTTACTGGCTATGGGGAGCAGTTCTTC.

There are a few counts of this clonotype. The chain uses TRBV29-1 and TRBJ1-1, with D possibly matching TRBD1 (5 bases). Per germline, CDR1 SQVTM and CDR2 ANQGSEA. This CDR3 has 13 residues. Trimming shortened V by 4 bases and J by 6 bases, and 15 bases separated the two germline ends. CDR3 residues: CSVARGGSSEAFF. As DNA, the CDR3 is TGCAGCGTTGCTAGGGGCGGGAGCTCTGAAGCTTTCTTT. Looking up the rest from reference TRBV29-1 and TRBJ1-1 gives the full variable domain: SAVISQKPSRDICQRGTSLTIQCQVDSQVTMMFWYRQQPGQSLTLIATANQGSEATYESGFVIDKFPISRPNLTFSTLTVSNMSPEDSSIYLCSVARGGSSEAFFGQGTRLTVV.

This clonotype was found a few times. The DNA of the CDR3 is TGTGCCAGCAGGAGCTCTGGAAACACCATATATTTT. It translates to CASRSSGNTIYF. The V call is TRBV7-9, the J call TRBJ1-3, with no clear D. Trimming removed 6 bases from V and 0 bases from J, with 3 bases in between. Germline V gene sequence: CDR1 SEHNR, CDR2 FQNEAQ (reference sequence). This CDR3 has 12 amino acids.

This chain links TRBV5-6 with TRBJ2-7; no clear D. CDR1 and CDR2 (germline): SGHDT, YYEEEE. Trimming left V 1 base short and J 6 bases short, with 8 bases between. The length of the CDR3 is 12 residues. DNA for the CDR3: TGTGCCAGCAGCTTGCCCTTTGGCGAGCAGTACTTC. It specifies CASSLPFGEQYF.

The table lists this clonotype with a few counts. V usage is TRBV7-8 and J usage is TRBJ2-7; D may be TRBD2 (6 bases). V was pared by 4 bases and J by 7 bases, with 17 bases between. The CDR3 runs 14 residues. In germline, CDR1 is SGHVS, CDR2 FQNEAQ. CDR3: CASSSSDRRGEQYF. CDR3 DNA: TGTGCCAGCAGCTCCTCCGACCGACGGGGGGAGCAGTACTTC.

In its sample, this clonotype was seen many times. One end of the junction fails to match germline, which may point to a read error. The chain joins TRBV20-1 to TRBJ2-7; D may be TRBD2 (6 bases). The germline gives CDR1 DFQATT, CDR2 SNEGSKA (reference sequence). The CDR3 consists of 10 residues. Here the CDR3 reads CSSSVHEQYF. CDR3 in DNA: TGCAGTTCTAGCGTCCACGAGCAGTACTTC.

This clonotype appeared a few times. The gene calls are TRBV12-3 or TRBV12-4 and TRBJ2-1; no reliable D call. V dropped 6 bases and J dropped 10 bases, with 13 bases sitting between them. The CDR3 spans 12 residues. The CDR3 DNA follows: TGTGCCAGCAGCTGGGGAAGGCCCGAGCAGTTCTTC. Protein: CASSWGRPEQFF.

This clonotype was counted a few times. The chain is built from TRBV27 and TRBJ2-3, with a weak D call TRBD2 (6 bases). The CDR3 loop spans 16 amino acids. Deletions cut 3 bases from V and 2 bases from J, with 15 bases between. From germline, CDR1 is MNHEY and CDR2 SMNVEV (reference sequence). CDR3 nucleotides: TGTGCCAGCAGTTTCCCCCGGGAGCTACTCACAGATACGCAGTATTTT. Its translation is CASSFPRELLTDTQYF.

This clonotype was counted a few times. The V gene is TRBV12-3 or TRBV12-4, the J gene TRBJ1-4, with D maybe TRBD1 (5 bases). V shed 6 bases and J shed 4 bases, with 24 bases lying between them. This CDR3 is 18 amino acids long. The CDR3 DNA is TGTGCCAGCAGCCATCCCGACAGATCCGGCGGTGATAATGAAAAACTGTTTTTT. Residues: CASSHPDRSGGDNEKLFF.

The rearrangement joins TRBV20-1 to TRBJ2-1; D not certain. The CDR3 runs to 15 residues. Germline V lookup: CDR1 DFQATT, CDR2 SNEGSKA (reference sequence). Trimming took off 3 bases at V and 0 bases at J, with 12 bases between the two ends. In nucleotides, the CDR3 is TGCAGTGCTAGCCTAGGATTTAGCTCCTACAATGAGCAGTTCTTC. It specifies CSASLGFSSYNEQFF.